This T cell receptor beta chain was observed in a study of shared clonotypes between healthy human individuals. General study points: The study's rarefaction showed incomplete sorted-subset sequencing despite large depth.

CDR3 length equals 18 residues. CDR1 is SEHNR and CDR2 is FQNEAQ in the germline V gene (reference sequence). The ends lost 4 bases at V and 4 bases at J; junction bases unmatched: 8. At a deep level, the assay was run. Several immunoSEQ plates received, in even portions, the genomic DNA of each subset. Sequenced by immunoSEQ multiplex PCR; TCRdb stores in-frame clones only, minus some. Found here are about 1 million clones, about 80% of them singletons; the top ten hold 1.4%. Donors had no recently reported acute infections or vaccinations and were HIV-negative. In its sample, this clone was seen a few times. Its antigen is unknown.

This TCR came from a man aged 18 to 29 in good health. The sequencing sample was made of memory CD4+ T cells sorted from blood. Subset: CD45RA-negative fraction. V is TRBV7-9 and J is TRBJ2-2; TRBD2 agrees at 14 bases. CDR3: CASSWGLAGARGTGELFF. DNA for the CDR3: TGTGCCAGCAGCTGGGGACTAGCGGGAGCACGGGGCACCGGGGAGCTGTTTTTT.